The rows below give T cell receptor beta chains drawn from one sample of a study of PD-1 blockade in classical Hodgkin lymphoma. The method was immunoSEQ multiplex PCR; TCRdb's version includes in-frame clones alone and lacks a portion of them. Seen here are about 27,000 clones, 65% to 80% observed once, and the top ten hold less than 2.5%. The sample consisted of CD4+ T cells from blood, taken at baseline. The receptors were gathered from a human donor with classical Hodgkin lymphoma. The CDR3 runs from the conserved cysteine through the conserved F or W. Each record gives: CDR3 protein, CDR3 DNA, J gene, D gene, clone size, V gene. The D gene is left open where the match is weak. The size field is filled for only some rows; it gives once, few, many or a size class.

CDR3 protein: CASSPQGYEQYF
CDR3 DNA: TGTGCCAGCAGCCCTCAGGGGTACGAGCAGTACTTC
J gene: TRBJ2-7
D gene: .
clone size: .
V gene: TRBV4-1

CDR3 protein: CAWDRASGNTIYF
CDR3 DNA: TGTGCCTGGGACAGGGCCTCTGGAAACACCATATATTTT
J gene: TRBJ1-3
D gene: TRBD1
clone size: once
V gene: TRBV30

CDR3 protein: CASSLHRGSTDTQYF
CDR3 DNA: TGTGCCAGCAGCTTACACAGAGGGTCCACAGATACGCAGTATTTT
J gene: TRBJ2-3
D gene: .
clone size: once
V gene: TRBV7-2

CDR3 protein: CASSWIMGGQETQYF
CDR3 DNA: TGTGCCAGCAGCTGGATTATGGGGGGGCAAGAGACCCAGTACTTC
J gene: TRBJ2-5
D gene: TRBD2
clone size: .
V gene: TRBV11-2

CDR3 protein: CASGGHGQLNYGYTF
CDR3 DNA: TGTGCCAGCGGGGGACACGGACAGCTTAACTATGGCTACACCTTC
J gene: TRBJ1-2
D gene: .
clone size: .
V gene: TRBV28

CDR3 protein: CASSIKDEKLFF
CDR3 DNA: TGTGCCAGTAGTATAAAGGATGAAAAACTGTTTTTT
J gene: TRBJ1-4
D gene: .
clone size: .
V gene: TRBV19

CDR3 protein: CASSLDPGPDSPLHF
CDR3 DNA: TGTGCCAGCAGCTTAGATCCGGGACCCGATTCACCCCTCCACTTT
J gene: TRBJ1-6
D gene: .
clone size: .
V gene: TRBV7-2

CDR3 protein: CASSLESLFSYNSPLHF
CDR3 DNA: TGTGCCAGCAGCTTAGAATCACTTTTCTCCTATAATTCACCCCTCCACTTT
J gene: TRBJ1-6
D gene: .
clone size: once
V gene: TRBV11-2

CDR3 protein: CASSELAGGGETQYF
CDR3 DNA: TGTGCCAGCAGTGAATTGGCGGGTGGGGGAGAGACCCAGTACTTC
J gene: TRBJ2-5
D gene: .
clone size: .
V gene: TRBV2

CDR3 protein: CASSEFSGGAGELFF
CDR3 DNA: TGTGCCAGCAGTGAATTTAGCGGGGGGGCCGGGGAGCTGTTTTTT
J gene: TRBJ2-2
D gene: TRBD2
clone size: .
V gene: TRBV2

CDR3 protein: CASSHTTGYYEQYF
CDR3 DNA: TGTGCCAGCAGCCATACAACAGGGTATTACGAGCAGTACTTC
J gene: TRBJ2-7
D gene: .
clone size: few
V gene: TRBV7-2

CDR3 protein: CAISESNSGDGGYGYTF
CDR3 DNA: TGTGCCATCAGTGAGTCGAATTCGGGTGACGGGGGCTATGGCTACACCTTC
J gene: TRBJ1-2
D gene: .
clone size: .
V gene: TRBV10-3

CDR3 protein: CASSFVQAETQYF
CDR3 DNA: TGTGCCAGCAGCTTTGTACAGGCGGAGACCCAGTACTTC
J gene: TRBJ2-5
D gene: .
clone size: .
V gene: TRBV7-2

CDR3 protein: CASSQDPGGGRGTDTQYF
CDR3 DNA: TGCGCCAGCAGCCAAGATCCGGGGGGGGGCCGAGGCACAGATACGCAGTATTTT
J gene: TRBJ2-3
D gene: TRBD2
clone size: .
V gene: TRBV4-3

CDR3 protein: CASSVDGEQGYGYTF
CDR3 DNA: TGTGCCAGCAGCGTAGACGGGGAACAGGGCTATGGCTACACCTTC
J gene: TRBJ1-2
D gene: .
clone size: .
V gene: TRBV9

CDR3 protein: CASSQLTTGATEAFF
CDR3 DNA: TGTGCCAGCTCACAACTGACTACAGGGGCCACTGAAGCTTTCTTT
J gene: TRBJ1-1
D gene: TRBD1
clone size: .
V gene: TRBV18

CDR3 protein: CASREPGHYNSPLHF
CDR3 DNA: TGTGCCAGCAGAGAACCGGGACACTATAATTCACCCCTCCACTTT
J gene: TRBJ1-6
D gene: .
clone size: few
V gene: TRBV6-6

CDR3 protein: CASSVPTGSDTQYF
CDR3 DNA: TGTGCCAGCAGCGTCCCAACAGGGTCAGATACGCAGTATTTT
J gene: TRBJ2-3
D gene: .
clone size: .
V gene: TRBV9

CDR3 protein: CASSPSGGRELFF
CDR3 DNA: TGTGCCAGCAGCCCTAGCGGGGGTCGGGAGCTGTTTTTT
J gene: TRBJ2-2
D gene: TRBD2
clone size: .
V gene: TRBV7-7

CDR3 protein: CASSPGLAQETQYF
CDR3 DNA: TGTGCCAGCTCACCCGGACTTGCCCAAGAGACCCAGTACTTC
J gene: TRBJ2-5
D gene: .
clone size: .
V gene: TRBV18

CDR3 protein: CASSRYLQSGGTEAFF
CDR3 DNA: TGTGCCAGCAGCCGATACCTACAGTCAGGGGGTACTGAAGCTTTCTTT
J gene: TRBJ1-1
D gene: TRBD1
clone size: .
V gene: TRBV6-6

CDR3 protein: CASSSIDRGSGETQYF
CDR3 DNA: TGTGCCAGCAGCTCCATTGACAGGGGGTCGGGGGAGACCCAGTACTTC
J gene: TRBJ2-5
D gene: TRBD1
clone size: .
V gene: TRBV28

CDR3 protein: CASTVLYEQYF
CDR3 DNA: TGTGCCAGCACCGTCCTGTACGAGCAGTACTTC
J gene: TRBJ2-7
D gene: .
clone size: .
V gene: TRBV5-6

CDR3 protein: CASSTNRGLGEKLFF
CDR3 DNA: TGTGCCAGCAGTACGAACAGGGGGCTGGGTGAAAAACTGTTTTTT
J gene: TRBJ1-4
D gene: TRBD1
clone size: .
V gene: TRBV28

CDR3 protein: CASSRLTGPVPGYGYTF
CDR3 DNA: TGTGCCAGCAGCCGCCTGACGGGACCCGTTCCTGGGTATGGCTACACCTTC
J gene: TRBJ1-2
D gene: .
clone size: few
V gene: TRBV11-2

CDR3 protein: CASSEFFGGQGGLFF
CDR3 DNA: TGTGCCAGCAGTGAATTCTTCGGGGGACAGGGAGGGCTGTTTTTT
J gene: TRBJ2-2
D gene: TRBD1
clone size: .
V gene: TRBV6-1

CDR3 protein: CASSPGHQETQYF
CDR3 DNA: TGCGCCAGCAGCCCGGGCCATCAAGAGACCCAGTACTTC
J gene: TRBJ2-5
D gene: .
clone size: .
V gene: TRBV5-1

CDR3 protein: CASSLGDKSYEQYF
CDR3 DNA: TGCGCCAGCAGCTTGGGCGACAAGTCCTACGAGCAGTACTTC
J gene: TRBJ2-7
D gene: .
clone size: .
V gene: TRBV5-1

CDR3 protein: CAGGRDSTDTQYF
CDR3 DNA: TGTGCCGGGGGCAGGGATAGCACAGATACGCAGTATTTT
J gene: TRBJ2-3
D gene: .
clone size: .
V gene: TRBV6-1

CDR3 protein: CASSLNRGYTF
CDR3 DNA: TGTGCCAGCAGCTTAAATCGTGGCTACACCTTC
J gene: TRBJ1-2
D gene: .
clone size: few
V gene: TRBV7-9

CDR3 protein: CASSVAGGQGTDTQYF
CDR3 DNA: TGTGCCAGCAGCGTAGCGGGGGGACAGGGCACAGATACGCAGTATTTT
J gene: TRBJ2-3
D gene: .
clone size: .
V gene: TRBV9

CDR3 protein: CASSFGQGAPGNTIYF
CDR3 DNA: TGTGCCAGCAGTTTCGGACAGGGGGCGCCGGGAAACACCATATATTTT
J gene: TRBJ1-3
D gene: TRBD1
clone size: .
V gene: TRBV5-6

CDR3 protein: CASSLNRNEKLFF
CDR3 DNA: TGCGCCAGCAGCTTGAACCGGAATGAAAAACTGTTTTTT
J gene: TRBJ1-4
D gene: .
clone size: medium-sized
V gene: TRBV5-1

CDR3 protein: CASSMGLAGGSSEQFF
CDR3 DNA: TGTGCCAGTAGTATGGGACTAGCGGGGGGGTCTAGTGAGCAGTTCTTC
J gene: TRBJ2-1
D gene: TRBD2
clone size: .
V gene: TRBV19

CDR3 protein: CASSRRGWEKLFF
CDR3 DNA: TGTGCCAGCAGCCGACGGGGATGGGAAAAACTGTTTTTT
J gene: TRBJ1-4
D gene: .
clone size: few
V gene: TRBV14

CDR3 protein: CASSLVINQPQHF
CDR3 DNA: TGTGCCAGCAGTTTGGTTATCAATCAGCCCCAGCATTTT
J gene: TRBJ1-5
D gene: .
clone size: few
V gene: TRBV28

CDR3 protein: CASSQDLMGGYTF
CDR3 DNA: TGCGCCAGCAGCCAAGATTTGATGGGCGGCTACACCTTC
J gene: TRBJ1-2
D gene: .
clone size: few
V gene: TRBV4-1

CDR3 protein: CASSHEPSGNTIYF
CDR3 DNA: TGTGCCAGCAGCCACGAGCCCTCTGGAAACACCATATATTTT
J gene: TRBJ1-3
D gene: .
clone size: .
V gene: TRBV5-6

CDR3 protein: CASQIADTQYF
CDR3 DNA: TGTGCCAGCCAGATTGCAGATACGCAGTATTTT
J gene: TRBJ2-3
D gene: .
clone size: .
V gene: TRBV6-5

CDR3 protein: CASSLAHQGVGAYGYTF
CDR3 DNA: TGTGCCAGCAGCTTAGCGCACCAGGGAGTTGGGGCCTATGGCTACACCTTC
J gene: TRBJ1-2
D gene: .
clone size: once
V gene: TRBV7-9

CDR3 protein: CASSLLSQGSVTEAFF
CDR3 DNA: TGCGCCAGCAGCTTGTTGTCGCAGGGGTCGGTGACTGAAGCTTTCTTT
J gene: TRBJ1-1
D gene: .
clone size: .
V gene: TRBV5-1

CDR3 protein: CASSPAGDEQYF
CDR3 DNA: TGTGCCAGCTCACCGGCGGGGGACGAGCAGTACTTC
J gene: TRBJ2-7
D gene: TRBD2
clone size: .
V gene: TRBV18